This T cell receptor beta chain was obtained from a study of T cells in Graves' hyperthyroidism and ophthalmopathy. Study-wide results and caveats: Among thyroid clonotypes expanded above 0.001, most also appeared in blood.

The CDR3 regions of TCR beta were amplified from RNA transcripts. TCR CDR3 underwent first-round RT-PCR with the HTBI primer set. A single record per CDR3 protein comes from TCRdb applying MiXCR to the multiplex PCR reads. The table lists about 350,000 distinct CDR3 sequences, about a sixth of them singletons. This clonotype was observed many times. Its antigen remains unidentified. The CDR3 has 14 residues. V shed 3 bases, J shed 5 bases, and the junction held 6 bases outside the gene matches. This chain connects TRBV12-3 or TRBV12-4 to TRBJ1-2; TRBD1 matches 7 bases. The origin of this receptor is a woman aged 40 to 50 with Graves' ophthalmopathy. Input material: blood. This chain's CDR3 is CASSFSGGRYGYTF. The CDR3 DNA sequence: TGTGCCAGCAGTTTTTCAGGGGGGCGATATGGCTACACCTTC.